What follows are 28 T cell receptor beta chains derived from one specimen sequenced in a study of shared clonotypes between healthy human individuals. Method: immunoSEQ multiplex PCR; TCRdb's copy keeps in-frame clones and lacks some. Of some 2,000,000 clones in the sample, about 95% were seen once. The naive CD8 population came from CD45RO-negative cells selected for CCR7, without terminally differentiated effector memory CD45RA+ cells. What was sequenced was naive CD8+ T cells sorted from blood. The source of these receptors is a young man in good health.

The rearrangement links TRBV7-9 to TRBJ1-1, with a possible D match to TRBD1 (6 bases). This CDR3 has 15 residues. The germline V gene encodes CDR1 SEHNR and CDR2 FQNEAQ (reference sequence). The V end was cut by 4 bases, the J end by 3 bases, with 15 bases between. Here the CDR3 reads CASSYLQGSDTEAFF. The CDR3 nucleotides read TGTGCCAGCAGCTATCTACAGGGATCGGACACTGAAGCTTTCTTT.

The V call is TRBV4-1, the J call TRBJ1-5; the D gene is possibly TRBD1 (5 bases). V lost 0 bases, J lost 3 bases, and 9 bases lay in between. The length of the CDR3 is 15 residues. Germline CDR1 MGHRA, CDR2 YSYEKL. The CDR3 spells CASSQDQQVNQPQHF. CDR3 sequence (DNA): TGCGCCAGCAGCCAAGATCAACAGGTCAATCAGCCCCAGCATTTT.

In this sample, this clone turned up once. The V call is TRBV5-1, the J call TRBJ2-7, with 9 bases that match TRBD1. Germline CDR1 SGHRS, CDR2 YFSETQ. The junction had 7 bases not matched to a gene; V was cut back by 2 bases and J by 4 bases. CDR3 length equals 15 residues. CDR3: CASSFPGTGHYEQYF. The CDR3 DNA reads as TGCGCCAGCAGCTTTCCCGGGACAGGGCATTACGAGCAGTACTTC.

The chain is built from TRBV29-1 and TRBJ2-2, with D possibly matching TRBD1 (5 bases). The CDR3 extends over 16 amino acids. The germline gives CDR1 SQVTM, CDR2 ANQGSEA. V shed 7 bases and J shed 3 bases, with 21 bases lying between them. CDR3 in amino acids: CSARLLSRVDTGELFF. The CDR3 nucleotides are TGCAGCGCCCGCCTCTTGTCCAGGGTCGACACCGGGGAGCTGTTTTTT.

The rearrangement joins TRBV27 to TRBJ1-5; D unclear. Germline V gene data show CDR1 as MNHEY and CDR2 as SMNVEV (reference sequence). The CDR3 is 14 residues long. V was cut by 6 bases and J by 2 bases, with 11 bases left in between. The CDR3 spells CASRVGTGNQPQHF. In DNA form, the CDR3 reads TGTGCCAGCAGAGTGGGAACGGGCAATCAGCCCCAGCATTTT.

This chain connects TRBV4-1 to TRBJ2-1; weak D call: TRBD1 (6 bases). Germline CDR1 reads MGHRA; CDR2 reads YSYEKL. V dropped 0 bases and J dropped 9 bases, with 12 bases sitting between them. This CDR3 is 14 amino acids long. CDR3 protein: CASSQDRGHVEQFF. The CDR3 nucleotides read TGCGCCAGCAGCCAAGATCGGGGACACGTTGAGCAGTTCTTC.

The chain carries TRBV19 and TRBJ2-1; 7 bases align to TRBD1. The V gene end was trimmed by 3 bases and the J gene end by 9 bases; junction bases not matched to a gene: 2. The germline gives CDR1 LNHDA, CDR2 SQIVND (reference sequence). The CDR3 has 12 residues. The CDR3 DNA is TGTGCCAGTAGTATCGACAGGGTTGAGCAGTTCTTC. Translating gives CASSIDRVEQFF.

The chain couples TRBV27 to TRBJ2-7; TRBD1 matches at 8 bases. The CDR3 contains 16 residues. V lost 1 base, J lost 2 bases, and 7 bases stayed unmatched. The germline CDR1 and CDR2 sequences are MNHEY and SMNVEV (reference sequence). The CDR3 DNA follows: TGTGCCAGCAGTTTATTCCCGACAGGGGCAACCTACGAGCAGTACTTC. It yields the protein CASSLFPTGATYEQYF.

This sequence joins TRBV2 and TRBJ2-7; 8 bases are a match to TRBD1. There are 16 residues in the CDR3. Germline V gene data show CDR1 as SNHLY and CDR2 as FYNNEI. J lost 2 bases, V lost 9 bases, and 15 bases had no gene match. The CDR3 region is CASRTGLSLLAYEQYF. The CDR3 nucleotides are TGTGCCAGTCGGACAGGGTTATCCTTGTTGGCCTACGAGCAGTACTTC.

The genes are TRBV5-8 and TRBJ1-1; D remains ambiguous. CDR3 length: 15 residues. With 3 bases removed from V and 5 bases from J, the gap between germline ends came to 17 bases. The germline V gene has CDR1 SGHTS and CDR2 YDEGEE. The chain's CDR3 is CASSWPRGGETEAFF. The CDR3 nucleotides are TGTGCCAGCAGCTGGCCGCGGGGTGGGGAGACTGAAGCTTTCTTT.

V is TRBV6-5 and J is TRBJ2-3; 8 nucleotides match TRBD1. J was trimmed by 5 bases and V by 6 bases; bases with no gene match: 10. The CDR3 length is 15 residues. The germline gives CDR1 MNHEY, CDR2 SVGAGI. In DNA, the CDR3 is TGTGCCAGCAGCGAACGGGACAGGTATATAGATACGCAGTATTTT. This codes for CASSERDRYIDTQYF.

This clone was picked up one time. The V call is TRBV18, the J call TRBJ2-2; 7 bases are a match to TRBD1. This CDR3 is 16 amino acids long. V trimming: 3 bases; J trimming: 0 bases; junction bases outside the gene matches: 4. Germline loops: CDR1 KGHSH, CDR2 LQKENI. CDR3 residues: CASSPWQGANTGELFF. The DNA for the CDR3 is TGTGCCAGCTCACCTTGGCAGGGGGCGAACACCGGGGAGCTGTTTTTT.

Regarding this clone: Compared with germline, one end of the junction differs, possibly owing to a read error. The rearrangement joins TRBV7-7 to TRBJ1-3; D is unclear. There are 15 residues in the CDR3. In germline, CDR1 is SSHAT, CDR2 FNYEAQ (reference sequence). CDR3 residues: CASSLAPAEGNTIYF. The CDR3 region has the DNA TGTGCTAGCAGCTTAGCGCCGGCAGAGGGAAACACCATATATTTT.

This chain uses TRBV7-6 with TRBJ1-2; 7 positions match TRBD1. The junction had 24 bases not matched to a gene; V was cut back by 8 bases and J by 0 bases. The CDR3 covers 20 residues. Germline values: CDR1 SGHVS, CDR2 FNYEAQ. CDR3 loop: CASGPEEGTVGGYANYGYTF. DNA of the CDR3: TGTGCCAGCGGACCAGAGGAAGGGACAGTTGGTGGCTATGCTAACTATGGCTACACCTTC.

On this clone: Other DNA variants within this sample encode the same CDR3. The V gene is TRBV15, the J gene TRBJ2-7; TRBD1 is a possible D gene (5 bases). V was clipped by 8 bases and J by 1 base, with 12 bases between them. The CDR3 consists of 13 residues. From germline, CDR1 is LNHNV and CDR2 YYDKDF (reference sequence). The CDR3 region is CATGQGLSYEQYF. CDR3 coding DNA: TGTGCCACCGGGCAGGGATTGTCCTACGAGCAGTACTTC.

The V gene is TRBV5-4, the J gene TRBJ2-1; 7 bases line up with TRBD2. Per germline, CDR1 SGHNT and CDR2 YYREEE (reference sequence). The CDR3 is made up of 13 amino acids. V was clipped by 2 bases and J by 10 bases; unmatched bases: 6. The CDR3: CASSLAEGGEQFF. In DNA form, the CDR3 reads TGTGCCAGCAGCTTAGCGGAGGGAGGGGAGCAGTTCTTC.

V usage is TRBV29-1 and J usage is TRBJ1-1; no definite D call. Germline CDR1 and CDR2: SQVTM and ANQGSEA. This CDR3 has 12 amino acids. V shed 7 bases and J shed 0 bases, with 9 bases lying between them. CDR3 loop: CSDGLMNTEAFF. In nucleotides, the CDR3 is TGCAGCGACGGACTGATGAACACTGAAGCTTTCTTT.

The chain carries TRBV15 and TRBJ2-5; no definite D call. This CDR3 is built from 14 residues. The V end was cut by 0 bases, the J end by 1 base, with 6 bases between. Germline values: CDR1 LNHNV, CDR2 YYDKDF (reference sequence). DNA of the CDR3: TGTGCCACCAGCAGAGATGGCTCCCAAGAGACCCAGTACTTC. This encodes CATSRDGSQETQYF.

J is TRBJ2-7 and V is TRBV5-1; D remains ambiguous. Trimming removed 3 bases from V and 0 bases from J, with 4 bases in between. CDR1 and CDR2 from the germline V gene are SGHRS and YFSETQ. The CDR3 loop spans 12 amino acids. The CDR3 region is CASSYSSYEQYF. Written as DNA, the CDR3 is TGCGCCAGCAGCTATAGCTCCTACGAGCAGTACTTC.

The rearrangement joins TRBV6-6 to TRBJ2-7; 7 bases align to TRBD1. CDR1 is MNHNY and CDR2 is SVGAGI in the germline V gene (reference sequence). There are 15 residues in the CDR3. V was clipped by 6 bases and J by 3 bases; unmatched bases: 11. CDR3 in amino acids: CASSFTRDSRYEQYF. CDR3 DNA: TGTGCCAGCAGCTTCACTAGGGACAGTCGCTACGAGCAGTACTTC.

The gene calls are TRBV27 and TRBJ2-7, with 7 bases that match TRBD2. J lost 2 bases, V lost 8 bases, and 9 bases had no gene match. The CDR3 spans 14 residues. Germline CDR1 is MNHEY and CDR2 is SMNVEV (reference sequence). The CDR3 spells CASSTAAGTYEQYF. The CDR3 DNA reads as TGTGCCAGCTCAACGGCAGCGGGAACCTACGAGCAGTACTTC.

This sequence joins TRBV4-1 and TRBJ2-7; D ambiguous. Germline-derived CDR1 and CDR2 are MGHRA and YSYEKL. The CDR3 consists of 16 residues. The V end was cut by 2 bases, the J end by 3 bases, with 17 bases between. This CDR3 is CASSQLSGMDYYEQYF. The CDR3, as DNA: TGCGCCAGCAGCCAACTTAGTGGAATGGATTACTACGAGCAGTACTTC.

The chain uses TRBV27 and TRBJ2-7, with D perhaps TRBD2 (5 bases). V was clipped by 6 bases and J by 2 bases, with 20 bases between them. Germline V gene lookup returns CDR1 MNHEY and CDR2 SMNVEV (reference sequence). There are 16 residues in the CDR3. The CDR3 loop is CASSFLGVRGPYEQYF. As DNA, the CDR3 is TGTGCCAGCAGCTTCCTCGGGGTACGGGGTCCCTACGAGCAGTACTTC.

This rearrangement joins TRBV4-1 to TRBJ1-2; D gene ambiguous. The length of the CDR3 is 13 residues. The V end lost 1 base, the J end lost 7 bases, and 10 bases lay between the germline ends. Germline V lookup: CDR1 MGHRA, CDR2 YSYEKL. CDR3 region: CASSQVLVRGYTF. The CDR3 DNA reads as TGCGCCAGCAGCCAAGTTTTAGTGCGTGGCTACACCTTC.

The chain combines TRBV6-1 with TRBJ1-5; TRBD1 aligns across 7 bases. The CDR3 loop spans 13 amino acids. Germline trimming cut 8 bases from V and 3 bases from J; bases unmatched to any gene: 4. Germline assignment: CDR1 MNHNS and CDR2 SASEGT. In DNA form, the CDR3 reads TGTGCCAGCCAGGGGGAAATCAATCAGCCCCAGCATTTT. It specifies CASQGEINQPQHF.

This clone was detected only once. The CDR3 loop is CSVYAGGVSYEQYF. The CDR3 DNA reads as TGCAGCGTTTACGCGGGAGGGGTTTCATACGAGCAGTACTTC. The genes are TRBV29-1 and TRBJ2-7; 9 bases map to TRBD2. The CDR3 loop spans 14 amino acids. V lost 5 bases, J lost 4 bases, and 9 bases stayed unmatched. CDR1 and CDR2 (germline): SQVTM, ANQGSEA.

CDR3: CASRLTGNSNQPQHF. CDR3 nucleotides: TGCGCCAGCAGGTTGACAGGGAATAGCAATCAGCCCCAGCATTTT. The rearrangement links TRBV10-1 to TRBJ1-5; TRBD1 agrees at 7 bases. The germline V gene encodes CDR1 WNHNN and CDR2 SYGVQD (reference sequence). V dropped 6 bases and J dropped 0; count of bases not matched to a gene: 5. The CDR3 is made up of 15 amino acids.

The chain is built from TRBV5-6 and TRBJ2-7, with D tentatively TRBD1 (6 bases). V was clipped by 3 bases and J by 2 bases, with 18 bases between them. CDR1 and CDR2 (germline): SGHDT, YYEEEE. This CDR3 has 16 amino acids. CDR3 protein: CASSWERGQPAYEQYF. Here the CDR3 DNA reads TGTGCCAGCAGCTGGGAAAGAGGACAGCCAGCCTACGAGCAGTACTTC.